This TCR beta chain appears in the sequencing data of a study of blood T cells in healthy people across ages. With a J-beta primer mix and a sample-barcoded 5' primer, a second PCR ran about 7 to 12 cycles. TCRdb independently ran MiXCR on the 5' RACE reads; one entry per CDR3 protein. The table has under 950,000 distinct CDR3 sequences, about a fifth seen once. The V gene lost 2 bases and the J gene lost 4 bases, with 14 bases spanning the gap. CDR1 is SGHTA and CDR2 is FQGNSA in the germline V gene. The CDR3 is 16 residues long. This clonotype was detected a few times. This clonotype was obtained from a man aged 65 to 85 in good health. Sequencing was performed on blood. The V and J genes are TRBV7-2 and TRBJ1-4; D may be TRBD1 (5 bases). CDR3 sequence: CASSLTSTEVNEKLFF. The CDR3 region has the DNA TGTGCCAGCAGCTTAACGTCGACAGAAGTTAATGAAAAACTGTTTTTT. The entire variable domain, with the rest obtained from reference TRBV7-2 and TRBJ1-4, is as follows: GAGVSQSPSNKVTEKGKDVELRCDPISGHTALYWYRQSLGQGLEFLIYFQGNSAPDKSGLPSDRFSAERTGGSVSTLTIQRTQQEDSAVYLCASSLTSTEVNEKLFFGSGTQLSVL.